This TCR beta chain was found in a study of human thymus T cells. Findings of the study overall: Thymic and blood repertoires appeared to display a bias in their usage of V and J genes.

Sequencing was performed with immunoSEQ multiplex PCR; in TCRdb, only in-frame clones are kept and a portion is missing. The repertoire holds 45,000 to 50,000 clones, approximately 95% seen once, with about 0.17% in the top ten. Of note for this clone: No antigen is known for it.

The people who donated were healthy Finnish babies having corrective surgery for congenital heart defects. Only four of the eight donors provided a 0.5-1 mL blood sample. Blood DNA came from all available leukocytes, not a fixed cell number. The CDR3 spans 16 residues. The TCR comes from a girl younger than two with a congenital heart defect but otherwise immunologically healthy. Sequencing was carried out using blood. V is TRBV7-5 and J is TRBJ2-3. TRBV7-5 is deemed a pseudogene. The CDR3 is CVRSPWGAQVSDTQYF. CDR3 coding DNA: TGTGTCAGAAGCCCTTGGGGGGCGCAGGTTTCAGATACGCAGTATTTT.